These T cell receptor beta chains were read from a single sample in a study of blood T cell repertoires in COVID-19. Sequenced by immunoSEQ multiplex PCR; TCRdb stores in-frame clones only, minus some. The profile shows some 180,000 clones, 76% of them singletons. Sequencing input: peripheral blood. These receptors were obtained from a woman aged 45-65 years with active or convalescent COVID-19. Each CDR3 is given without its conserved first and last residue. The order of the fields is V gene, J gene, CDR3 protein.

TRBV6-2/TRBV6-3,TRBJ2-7,ASSYPASGRPYEQY
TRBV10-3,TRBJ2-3,AISEGGLAGSDTQY
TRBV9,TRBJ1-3,ASSLEGRGVTSGNTIY
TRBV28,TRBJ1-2,ASSFRDRNYGYT
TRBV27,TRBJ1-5,ASSLGGLDQPQH
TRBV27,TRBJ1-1,ASSLEGGTEAF
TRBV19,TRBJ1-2,ASRNTAGTNYGYT
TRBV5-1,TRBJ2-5,ASSFQETQY
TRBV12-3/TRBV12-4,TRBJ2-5,ASSLYLETQY
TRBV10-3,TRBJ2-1,AISDSPYNEQF
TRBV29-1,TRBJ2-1,SVEAPGVYNEQF
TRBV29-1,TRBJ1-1,SVERSTGYGVKAF
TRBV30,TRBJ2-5,AWRGRDRGQETQY
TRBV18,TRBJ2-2,ASSPPGQGNTGELF
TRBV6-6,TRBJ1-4,ASSYGGSNEKLF
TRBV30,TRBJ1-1,AWSVPGRLMNTEAF
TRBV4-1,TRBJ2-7,ASSEGTGGISSYEQY
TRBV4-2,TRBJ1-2,ASSPRQEINYGYT
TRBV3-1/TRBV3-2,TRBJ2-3,ASSQDLGGGRDTQY
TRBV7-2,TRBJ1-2,ASSLMTGFILNYGYT
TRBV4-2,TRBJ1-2,ASSQVGGAWGYT
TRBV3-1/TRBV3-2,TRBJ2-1,ASSQDTLARGVYNEQF
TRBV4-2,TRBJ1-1,ASSQDRRGPGTEAF
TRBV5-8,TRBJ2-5,ASSSGLLYQETQY
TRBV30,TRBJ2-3,AWSVRGGGPDTQY
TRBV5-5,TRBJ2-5,ASSPGTVPRETQY
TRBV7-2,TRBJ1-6,ASSLGLSSYNSPLH
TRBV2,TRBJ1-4,ASSGLRTNEKLF
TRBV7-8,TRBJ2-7,ASRKDLGVSEQY
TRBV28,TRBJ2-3,ASSRRGRRTDTQY
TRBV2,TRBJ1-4,ASRRTATNEKLF
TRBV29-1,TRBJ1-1,SGTTTGGTTEAF
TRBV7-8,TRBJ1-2,ASSSQRQVDWT
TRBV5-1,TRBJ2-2,ASGGEVTGELF
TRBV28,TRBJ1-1,ASSVTGGSNTEAF
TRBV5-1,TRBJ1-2,ASSSGTGTANYGYT
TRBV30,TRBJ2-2,AWSLALGSDTGELF
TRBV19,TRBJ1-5,ASSIGGGVPSNQPQH
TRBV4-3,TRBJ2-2,ASSQEWAATGELF
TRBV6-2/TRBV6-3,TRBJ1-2,ASSRGQANYGYT
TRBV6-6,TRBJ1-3,ASRDGGTGNTIY
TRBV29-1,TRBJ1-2,SVYQGQGYGYT
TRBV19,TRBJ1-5,ASSIPQGGQPQH
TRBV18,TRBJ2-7,ASSPATEQY
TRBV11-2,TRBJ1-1,ASSLEANTEAF
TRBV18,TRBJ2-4,ASSPPGQGTLKNIQY
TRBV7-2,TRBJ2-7,ASSSTSGRTEQY
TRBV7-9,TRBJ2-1,ASSLGGTSGRNEQF
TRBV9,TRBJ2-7,ASSPTAGARISEQY
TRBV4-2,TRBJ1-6,ASSQGFRPNSPLH
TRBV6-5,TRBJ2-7,ASSSRQAGGYEQY
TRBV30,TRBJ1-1,AWRGQGLNTEAF
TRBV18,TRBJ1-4,ASSPRTATNEKLF
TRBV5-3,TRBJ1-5,ARSFVPERFPSNQPQH
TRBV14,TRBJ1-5,ASSQAVEGALDQPQH